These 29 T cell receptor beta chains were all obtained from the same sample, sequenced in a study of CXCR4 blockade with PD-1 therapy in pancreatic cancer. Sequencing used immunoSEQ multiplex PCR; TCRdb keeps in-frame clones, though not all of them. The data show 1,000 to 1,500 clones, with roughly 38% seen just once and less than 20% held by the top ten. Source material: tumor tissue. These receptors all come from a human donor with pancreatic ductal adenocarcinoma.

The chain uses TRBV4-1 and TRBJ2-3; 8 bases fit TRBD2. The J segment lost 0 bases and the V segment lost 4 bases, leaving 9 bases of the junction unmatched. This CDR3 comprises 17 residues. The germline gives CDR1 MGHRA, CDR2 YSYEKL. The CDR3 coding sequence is TGCGCCAGCAGCCTGAGCGCGGGGGGCGCTAGCACAGATACGCAGTATTTT. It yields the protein CASSLSAGGASTDTQYF.

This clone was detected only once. In DNA form, the CDR3 reads TGTGCCAGCTCACCACCGGGTCTGACAGGGCTGGGGGCCAACGTCCTGACTTTC. Its translation: CASSPPGLTGLGANVLTF. V and J are TRBV18 and TRBJ2-6, with 7 nucleotides matching TRBD1. Per the germline V gene, CDR1 is KGHSH and CDR2 is LQKENI. CDR3 length equals 18 residues. Losses at the gene ends were 0 bases for V and 4 bases for J; bases not matched to a gene: 9. The full variable domain, with the rest looked up from reference TRBV18 and TRBJ2-6, is NAGVMQNPRHLVRRRGQEARLRCSPMKGHSHVYWYRQLPEEGLKFMVYLQKENIIDESGMPKERFSAEFPKEGPSILRIQQVVRGDSAAYFCASSPPGLTGLGANVLTFGAGSRLTVL.

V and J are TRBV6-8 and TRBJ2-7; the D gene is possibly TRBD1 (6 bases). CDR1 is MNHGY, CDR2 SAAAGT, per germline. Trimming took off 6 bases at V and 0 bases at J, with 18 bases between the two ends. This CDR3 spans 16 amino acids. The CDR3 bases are TGTGCCAGCAGCCGAGGACAGTATTACACCTCCTACGAGCAGTACTTC. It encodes CASSRGQYYTSYEQYF.

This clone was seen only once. CDR3 coding DNA: TGCAGCGTTGACCCGAGACCCTACAATGAGCAGTTCTTC. Its protein is CSVDPRPYNEQFF. The chain couples TRBV29-1 to TRBJ2-1; D ambiguous. The ends were cut back, 3 bases at V and 2 bases at J, with 8 bases in the middle. The CDR3 extends over 13 amino acids. Germline loops: CDR1 SQVTM, CDR2 ANQGSEA.

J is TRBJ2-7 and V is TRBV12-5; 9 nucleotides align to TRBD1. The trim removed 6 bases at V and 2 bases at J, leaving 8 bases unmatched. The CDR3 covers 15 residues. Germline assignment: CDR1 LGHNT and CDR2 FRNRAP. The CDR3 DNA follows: TGTGCTAGTGGACGACAGGGGGTTGTTCCCTACGAGCAGTACTTC. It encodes CASGRQGVVPYEQYF.

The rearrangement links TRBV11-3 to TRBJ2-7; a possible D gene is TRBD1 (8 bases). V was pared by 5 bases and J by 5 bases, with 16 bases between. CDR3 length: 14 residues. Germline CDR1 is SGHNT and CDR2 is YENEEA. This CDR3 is CASSPRTGRDEQYF. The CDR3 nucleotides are TGTGCCAGCAGCCCCCGGACAGGGAGGGACGAGCAGTACTTC.

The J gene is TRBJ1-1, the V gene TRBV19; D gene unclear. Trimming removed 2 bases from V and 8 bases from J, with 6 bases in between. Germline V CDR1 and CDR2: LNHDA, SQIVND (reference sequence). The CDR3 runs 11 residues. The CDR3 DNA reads TGTGCCAGTAGTATAAGTGCCGAAGCTTTCTTT. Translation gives CASSISAEAFF.

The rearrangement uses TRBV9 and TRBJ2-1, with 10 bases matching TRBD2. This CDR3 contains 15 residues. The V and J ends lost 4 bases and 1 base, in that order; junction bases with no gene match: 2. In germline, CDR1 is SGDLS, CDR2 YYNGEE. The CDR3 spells CASSPSGGSYNEQFF. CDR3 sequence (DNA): TGTGCCAGCAGCCCTAGCGGGGGATCCTACAATGAGCAGTTCTTC.

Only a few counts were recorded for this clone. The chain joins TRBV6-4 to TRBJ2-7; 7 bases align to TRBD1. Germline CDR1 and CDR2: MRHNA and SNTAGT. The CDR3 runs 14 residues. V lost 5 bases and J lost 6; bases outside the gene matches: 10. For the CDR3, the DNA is TGTGCCAGCAGTTCCCCCGGGACAGTTTCCGAGCAGTACTTC. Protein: CASSSPGTVSEQYF.

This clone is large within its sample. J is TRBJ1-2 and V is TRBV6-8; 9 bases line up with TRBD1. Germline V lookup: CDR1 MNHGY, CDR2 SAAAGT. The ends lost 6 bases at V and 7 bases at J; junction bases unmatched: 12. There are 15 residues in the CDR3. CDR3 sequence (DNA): TGTGCCAGCAGGAGCACCGGGACAGGGTTATTTGGCTACACCTTC. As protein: CASRSTGTGLFGYTF.

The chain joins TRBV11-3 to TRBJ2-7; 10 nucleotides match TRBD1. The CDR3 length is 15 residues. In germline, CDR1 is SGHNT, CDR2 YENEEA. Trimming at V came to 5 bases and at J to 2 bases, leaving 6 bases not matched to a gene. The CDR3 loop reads CASSPRTGGPYEQYF. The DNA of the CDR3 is TGTGCCAGCAGCCCCCGGACAGGGGGTCCCTACGAGCAGTACTTC.

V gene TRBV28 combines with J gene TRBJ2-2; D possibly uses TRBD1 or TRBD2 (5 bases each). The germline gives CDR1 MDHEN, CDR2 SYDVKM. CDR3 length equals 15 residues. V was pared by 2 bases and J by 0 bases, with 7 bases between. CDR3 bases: TGTGCCAGCAGTTTAGGGGGTGCGAACACCGGGGAGCTGTTTTTT. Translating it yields CASSLGGANTGELFF.

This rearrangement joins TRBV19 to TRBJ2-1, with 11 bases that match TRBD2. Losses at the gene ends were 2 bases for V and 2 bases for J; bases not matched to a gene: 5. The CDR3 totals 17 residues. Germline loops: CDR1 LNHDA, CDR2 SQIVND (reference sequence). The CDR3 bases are TGTGCCAGTAGTATAATCCCTAGCGGGGGGCCCTACAATGAGCAGTTCTTC. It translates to CASSIIPSGGPYNEQFF.

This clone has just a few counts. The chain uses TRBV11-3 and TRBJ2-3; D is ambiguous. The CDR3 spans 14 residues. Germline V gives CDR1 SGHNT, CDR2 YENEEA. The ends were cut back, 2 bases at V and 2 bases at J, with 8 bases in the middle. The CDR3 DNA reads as TGTGCCAGCAGCTTAAGTGCCCCCACAGATACGCAGTATTTT. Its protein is CASSLSAPTDTQYF.

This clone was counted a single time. The CDR3 loop is CASSGDISSGNTIYF. CDR3 sequence (DNA): TGTGCCAGCTCAGGGGACATCTCCTCTGGAAACACCATATATTTT. V usage is TRBV18 and J usage is TRBJ1-3, with a tentative D call TRBD1 (6 bases). In germline, CDR1 is KGHSH, CDR2 LQKENI. The CDR3 extends over 15 amino acids. The V end lost 5 bases, the J end lost 0 bases, and 11 bases lay between the germline ends.

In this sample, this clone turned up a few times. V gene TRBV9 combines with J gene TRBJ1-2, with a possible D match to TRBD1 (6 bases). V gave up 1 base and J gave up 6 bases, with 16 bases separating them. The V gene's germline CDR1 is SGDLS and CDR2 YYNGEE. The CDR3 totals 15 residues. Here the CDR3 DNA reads TGTGCCAGCAGCGTATGGGGGCAGACTATCGATGGCTACACCTTC. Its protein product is CASSVWGQTIDGYTF.

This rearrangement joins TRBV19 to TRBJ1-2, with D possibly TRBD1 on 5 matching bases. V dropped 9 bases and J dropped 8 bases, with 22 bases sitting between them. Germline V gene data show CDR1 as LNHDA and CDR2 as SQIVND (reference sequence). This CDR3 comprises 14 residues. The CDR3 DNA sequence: TGTGCCAGCCACCCGGGACCCCAGTTAGGCGGCTACACCTTC. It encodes CASHPGPQLGGYTF.

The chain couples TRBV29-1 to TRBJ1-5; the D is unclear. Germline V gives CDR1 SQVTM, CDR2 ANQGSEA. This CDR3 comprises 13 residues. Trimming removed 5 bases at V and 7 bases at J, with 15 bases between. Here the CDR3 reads CSVRYEVGQPQHF. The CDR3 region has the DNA TGCAGCGTTCGGTATGAGGTAGGACAGCCCCAGCATTTT. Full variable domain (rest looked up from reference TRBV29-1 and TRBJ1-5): SAVISQKPSRDICQRGTSLTIQCQVDSQVTMMFWYRQQPGQSLTLIATANQGSEATYESGFVIDKFPISRPNLTFSTLTVSNMSPEDSSIYLCSVRYEVGQPQHFGDGTRLSIL.

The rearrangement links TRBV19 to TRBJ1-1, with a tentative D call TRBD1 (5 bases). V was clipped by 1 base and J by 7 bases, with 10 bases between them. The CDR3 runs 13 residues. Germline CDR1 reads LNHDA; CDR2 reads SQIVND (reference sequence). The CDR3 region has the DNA TGTGCCAGTAGTATAGCCTTTACAGGTGAAGCTTTCTTT. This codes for CASSIAFTGEAFF.

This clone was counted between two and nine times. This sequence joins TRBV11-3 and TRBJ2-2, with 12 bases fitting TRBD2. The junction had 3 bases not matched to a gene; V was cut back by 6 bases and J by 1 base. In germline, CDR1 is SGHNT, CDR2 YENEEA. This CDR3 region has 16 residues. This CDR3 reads CASSSGLAGNTGELFF. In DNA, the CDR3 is TGTGCCAGCAGTTCGGGACTAGCGGGGAACACCGGGGAGCTGTTTTTT.

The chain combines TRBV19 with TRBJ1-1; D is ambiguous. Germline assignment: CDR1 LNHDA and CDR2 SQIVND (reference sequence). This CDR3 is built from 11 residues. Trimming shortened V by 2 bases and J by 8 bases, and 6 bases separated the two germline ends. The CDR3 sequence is CASSISREAFF. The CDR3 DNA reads TGTGCCAGTAGTATATCCAGAGAAGCTTTCTTT.

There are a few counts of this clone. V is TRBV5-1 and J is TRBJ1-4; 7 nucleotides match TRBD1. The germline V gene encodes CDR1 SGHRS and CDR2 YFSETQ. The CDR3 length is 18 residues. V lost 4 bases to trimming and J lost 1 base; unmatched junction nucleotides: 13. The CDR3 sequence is CASSPRGQQFITNEKLFF. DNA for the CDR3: TGCGCCAGCAGCCCCCGGGGACAGCAATTTATAACTAATGAAAAACTGTTTTTT. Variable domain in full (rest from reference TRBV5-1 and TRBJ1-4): KAGVTQTPRYLIKTRGQQVTLSCSPISGHRSVSWYQQTPGQGLQFLFEYFSETQRNKGNFPGRFSGRQFSNSRSEMNVSTLELGDSALYLCASSPRGQQFITNEKLFFGSGTQLSVL.

The CDR3, as DNA: TGTGCCAGCAGCTTTAGAGGGGGACTTGGCACAGATACGCAGTATTTT. It translates to CASSFRGGLGTDTQYF. V usage is TRBV11-3 and J usage is TRBJ2-3; D is tentatively TRBD1 or TRBD2 (6 bases each). Germline V gives CDR1 SGHNT, CDR2 YENEEA. V was shortened by 3 bases and J by 1 base, with 14 bases between the two germline ends. This CDR3 contains 16 residues.

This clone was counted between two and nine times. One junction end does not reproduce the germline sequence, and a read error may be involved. The chain's CDR3 is CAISEESSYNSPLHF. For the CDR3, the DNA is TGTGCCATCAGTGAAGAGAGCTCCTATAATTCACCCCTCCACTTT. The J gene is TRBJ1-6, the V gene TRBV6-1; D unresolved. Per the germline V gene, CDR1 is MNHNS and CDR2 is SASEGT. CDR3 length: 15 amino acids.

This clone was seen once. The CDR3 bases are TGTGCCAGCAGTTGGTCGAATAGCAATCAGCCCCAGCATTTT. Its protein is CASSWSNSNQPQHF. The chain couples TRBV28 to TRBJ1-5; D uncertain. This CDR3 has 14 amino acids. Germline loops: CDR1 MDHEN, CDR2 SYDVKM. Trimming cost V 4 bases and J 0 bases, with 7 bases left between them.

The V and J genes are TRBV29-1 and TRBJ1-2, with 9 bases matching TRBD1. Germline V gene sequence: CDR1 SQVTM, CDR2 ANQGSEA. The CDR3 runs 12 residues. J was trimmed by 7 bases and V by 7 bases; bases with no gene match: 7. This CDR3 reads CSANRGQGGYTF. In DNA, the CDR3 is TGCAGCGCCAACAGGGGGCAGGGTGGCTACACCTTC.

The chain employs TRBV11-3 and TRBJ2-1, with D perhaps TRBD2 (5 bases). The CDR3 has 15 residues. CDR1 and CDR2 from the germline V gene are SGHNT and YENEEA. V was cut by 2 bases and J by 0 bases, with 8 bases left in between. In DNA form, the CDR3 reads TGTGCCAGCAGCTTAACGGGGAGCTCCTACAATGAGCAGTTCTTC. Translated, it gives CASSLTGSSYNEQFF.

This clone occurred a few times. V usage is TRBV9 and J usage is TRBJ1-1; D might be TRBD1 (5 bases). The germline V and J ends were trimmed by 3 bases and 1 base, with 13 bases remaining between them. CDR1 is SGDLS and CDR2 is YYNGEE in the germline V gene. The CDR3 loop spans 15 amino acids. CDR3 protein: CASSDPTRGNTEAFF. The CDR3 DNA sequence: TGTGCCAGCAGCGACCCCACGAGGGGGAACACTGAAGCTTTCTTT.

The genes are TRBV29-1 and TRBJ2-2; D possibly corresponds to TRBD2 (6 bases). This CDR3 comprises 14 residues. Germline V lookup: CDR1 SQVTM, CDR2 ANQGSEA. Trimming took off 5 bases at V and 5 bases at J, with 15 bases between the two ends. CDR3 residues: CSVPAWGDTGELFF. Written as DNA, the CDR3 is TGCAGCGTTCCGGCTTGGGGGGATACCGGGGAGCTGTTTTTT.